The clone carrying this T cell receptor beta chain has only one observation. This entry belongs to a study of technical replicates of blood from several donors. TCRdb keeps only in-frame clones here, not all; method: immunoSEQ multiplex PCR. The table shows approximately 80,000 clones, with 90% to 95% occurring only once. Source material: T cells isolated from PBMCs. This clonotype was sampled from a human donor in good health.

The CDR3 sequence is CASSLRGLNEQFF. For the CDR3, the DNA is TGCGCCAGCAGTCTTCGGGGGTTAAATGAGCAGTTCTTC. The chain carries TRBV5-1 and TRBJ2-1; a weak D match, TRBD2 (6 bases). Germline V gene lookup returns CDR1 SGHRS and CDR2 YFSETQ. V was shortened by 5 bases and J by 7 bases, with 13 bases between the two germline ends. The CDR3 runs to 13 residues.